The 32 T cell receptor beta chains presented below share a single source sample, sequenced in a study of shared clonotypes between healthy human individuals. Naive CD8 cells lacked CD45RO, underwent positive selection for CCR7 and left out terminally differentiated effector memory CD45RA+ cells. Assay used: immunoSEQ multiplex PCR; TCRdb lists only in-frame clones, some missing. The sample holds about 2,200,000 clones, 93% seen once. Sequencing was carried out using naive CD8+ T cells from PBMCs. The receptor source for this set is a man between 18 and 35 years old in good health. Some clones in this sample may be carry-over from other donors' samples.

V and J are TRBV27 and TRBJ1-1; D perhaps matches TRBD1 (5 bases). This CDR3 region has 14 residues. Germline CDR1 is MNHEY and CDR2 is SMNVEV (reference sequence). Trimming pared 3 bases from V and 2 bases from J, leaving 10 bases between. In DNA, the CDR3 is TGTGCCAGCAGTTTTACAGGCCCTAACACTGAAGCTTTCTTT. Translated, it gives CASSFTGPNTEAFF.

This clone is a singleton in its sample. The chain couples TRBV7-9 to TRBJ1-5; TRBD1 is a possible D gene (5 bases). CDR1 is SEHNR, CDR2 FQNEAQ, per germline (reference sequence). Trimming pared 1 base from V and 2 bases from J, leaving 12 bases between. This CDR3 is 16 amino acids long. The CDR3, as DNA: TGTGCCAGCAGCTTAGAAGGGACCGGGGGCAATCAGCCCCAGCATTTT. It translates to CASSLEGTGGNQPQHF.

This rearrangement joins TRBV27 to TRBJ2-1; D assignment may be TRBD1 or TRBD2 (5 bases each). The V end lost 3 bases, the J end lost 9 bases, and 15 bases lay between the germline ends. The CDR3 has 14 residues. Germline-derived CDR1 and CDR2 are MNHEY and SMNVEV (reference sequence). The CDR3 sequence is CASSFFTGLGEQFF. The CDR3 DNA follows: TGTGCCAGCAGTTTCTTCACAGGACTGGGTGAGCAGTTCTTC.

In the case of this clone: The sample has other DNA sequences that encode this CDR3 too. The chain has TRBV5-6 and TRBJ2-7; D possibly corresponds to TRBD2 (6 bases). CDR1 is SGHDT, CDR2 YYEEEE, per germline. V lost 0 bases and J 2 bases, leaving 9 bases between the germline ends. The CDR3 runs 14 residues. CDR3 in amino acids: CASSLGAGTYEQYF. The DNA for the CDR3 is TGTGCCAGCAGCTTGGGTGCGGGGACCTACGAGCAGTACTTC.

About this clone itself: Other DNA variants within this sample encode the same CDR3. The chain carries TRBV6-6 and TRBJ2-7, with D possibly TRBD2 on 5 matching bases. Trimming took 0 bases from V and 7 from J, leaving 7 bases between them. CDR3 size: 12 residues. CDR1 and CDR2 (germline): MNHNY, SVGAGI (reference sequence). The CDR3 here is CASSYSSGEQYF. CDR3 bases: TGTGCCAGCAGTTACTCAAGCGGAGAGCAGTACTTC.

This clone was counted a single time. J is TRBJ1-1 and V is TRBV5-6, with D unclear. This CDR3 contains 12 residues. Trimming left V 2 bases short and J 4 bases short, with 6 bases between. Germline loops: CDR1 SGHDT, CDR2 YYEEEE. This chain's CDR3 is CASSFISTEAFF. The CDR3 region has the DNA TGTGCCAGCAGCTTTATTAGCACTGAAGCTTTCTTT.

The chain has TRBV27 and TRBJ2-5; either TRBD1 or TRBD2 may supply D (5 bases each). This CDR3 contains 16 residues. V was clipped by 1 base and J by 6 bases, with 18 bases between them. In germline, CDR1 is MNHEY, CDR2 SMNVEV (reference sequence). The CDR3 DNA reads TGTGCCAGCAGTTTATTGGGGGACGCACTGGGAAAGACCCAGTACTTC. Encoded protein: CASSLLGDALGKTQYF.

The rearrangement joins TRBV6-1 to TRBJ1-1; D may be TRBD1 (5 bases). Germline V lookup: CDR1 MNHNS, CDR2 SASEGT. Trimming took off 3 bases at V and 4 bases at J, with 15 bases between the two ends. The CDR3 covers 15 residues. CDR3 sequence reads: CASSEGMGLGTEAFF. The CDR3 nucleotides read TGTGCCAGCAGTGAGGGGATGGGGCTTGGCACTGAAGCTTTCTTT.

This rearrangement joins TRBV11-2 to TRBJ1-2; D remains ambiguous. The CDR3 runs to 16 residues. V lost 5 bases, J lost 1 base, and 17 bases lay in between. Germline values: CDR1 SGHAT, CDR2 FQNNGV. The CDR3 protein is CASSSKGTSRNYGYTF. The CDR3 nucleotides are TGTGCCAGCAGCAGTAAGGGCACAAGCCGTAACTATGGCTACACCTTC.

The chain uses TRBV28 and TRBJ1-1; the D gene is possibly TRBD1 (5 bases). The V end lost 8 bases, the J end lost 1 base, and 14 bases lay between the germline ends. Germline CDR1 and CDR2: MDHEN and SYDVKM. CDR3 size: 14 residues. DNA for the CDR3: TGTGCCAGCGACCAAAGGGGCTGGAACACTGAAGCTTTCTTT. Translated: CASDQRGWNTEAFF.

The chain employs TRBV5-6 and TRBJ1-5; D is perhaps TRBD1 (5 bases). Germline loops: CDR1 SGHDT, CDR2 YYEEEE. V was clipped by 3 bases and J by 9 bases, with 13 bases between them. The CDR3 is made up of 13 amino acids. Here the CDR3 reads CASSWGVAGPQHF. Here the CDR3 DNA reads TGTGCCAGCAGCTGGGGGGTGGCAGGGCCCCAGCATTTT.

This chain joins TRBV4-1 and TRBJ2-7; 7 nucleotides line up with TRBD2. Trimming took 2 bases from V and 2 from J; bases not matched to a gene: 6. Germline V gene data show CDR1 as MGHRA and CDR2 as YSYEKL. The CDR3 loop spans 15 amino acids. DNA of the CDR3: TGCGCCAGCAGCCAATCAACTAGCGAGGCCTACGAGCAGTACTTC. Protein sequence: CASSQSTSEAYEQYF.

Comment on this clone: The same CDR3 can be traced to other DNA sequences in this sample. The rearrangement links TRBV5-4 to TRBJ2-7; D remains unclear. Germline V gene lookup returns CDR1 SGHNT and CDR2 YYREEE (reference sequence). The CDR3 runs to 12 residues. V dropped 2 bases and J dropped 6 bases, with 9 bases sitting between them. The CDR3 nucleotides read TGTGCCAGCAGCTTTGGGGAAGGCGAGCAGTACTTC. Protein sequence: CASSFGEGEQYF.

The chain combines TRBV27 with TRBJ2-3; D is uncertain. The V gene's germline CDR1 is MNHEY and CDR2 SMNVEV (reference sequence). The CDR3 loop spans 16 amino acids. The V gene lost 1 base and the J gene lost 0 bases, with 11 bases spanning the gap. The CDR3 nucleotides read TGTGCCAGCAGTTTATTGAGCCTATCTAGCACAGATACGCAGTATTTT. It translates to CASSLLSLSSTDTQYF.

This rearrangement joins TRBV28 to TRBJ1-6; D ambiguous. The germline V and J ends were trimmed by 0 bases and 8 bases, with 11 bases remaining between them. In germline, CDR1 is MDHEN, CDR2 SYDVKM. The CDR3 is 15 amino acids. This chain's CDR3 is CASSLWQARDSPLHF. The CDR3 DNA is TGTGCCAGCAGTTTATGGCAGGCAAGGGATTCACCCCTCCACTTT.

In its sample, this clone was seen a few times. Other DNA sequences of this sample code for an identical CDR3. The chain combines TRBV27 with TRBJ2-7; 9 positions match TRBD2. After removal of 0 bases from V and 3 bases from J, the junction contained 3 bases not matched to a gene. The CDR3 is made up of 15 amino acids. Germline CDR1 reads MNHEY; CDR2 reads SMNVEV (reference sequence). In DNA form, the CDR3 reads TGTGCCAGCAGTTTATCGGCGGGAGGGAACTACGAGCAGTACTTC. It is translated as CASSLSAGGNYEQYF.

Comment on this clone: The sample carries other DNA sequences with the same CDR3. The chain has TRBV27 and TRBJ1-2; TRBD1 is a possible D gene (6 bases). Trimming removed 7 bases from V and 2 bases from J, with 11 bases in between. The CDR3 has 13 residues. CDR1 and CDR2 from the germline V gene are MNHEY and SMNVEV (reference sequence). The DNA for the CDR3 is TGTGCCAGCAAGGCGGACAGCAACTATGGCTACACCTTC. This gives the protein CASKADSNYGYTF.

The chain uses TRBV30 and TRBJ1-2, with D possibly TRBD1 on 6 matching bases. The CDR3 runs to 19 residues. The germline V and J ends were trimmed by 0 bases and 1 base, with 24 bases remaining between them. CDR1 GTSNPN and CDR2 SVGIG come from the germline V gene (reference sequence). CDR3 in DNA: TGTGCCTGGAGTGTTTTTGAATGGGTAGGGACACGAGATAACTATGGCTACACCTTC. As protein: CAWSVFEWVGTRDNYGYTF.

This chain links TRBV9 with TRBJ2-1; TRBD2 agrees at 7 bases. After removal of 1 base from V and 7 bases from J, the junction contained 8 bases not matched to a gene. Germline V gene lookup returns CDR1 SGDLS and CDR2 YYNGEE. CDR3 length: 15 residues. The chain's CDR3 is CASSVWPGGSNEQFF. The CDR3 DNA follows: TGTGCCAGCAGCGTATGGCCGGGAGGATCAAATGAGCAGTTCTTC.

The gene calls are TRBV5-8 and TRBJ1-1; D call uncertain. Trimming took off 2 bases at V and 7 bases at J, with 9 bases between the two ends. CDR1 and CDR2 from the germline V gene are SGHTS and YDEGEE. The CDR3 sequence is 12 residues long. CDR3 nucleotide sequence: TGTGCCAGCAGCTTTACAACGGTTGAAGCTTTCTTT. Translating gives CASSFTTVEAFF. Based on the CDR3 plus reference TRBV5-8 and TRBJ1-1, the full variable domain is EAGVTQSPTHLIKTRGQQATLRCSPISGHTSVYWYQQALGLGLQFLLWYDEGEERNRGNFPPRFSGRQFPNYSSELNVNALELEDSALYLCASSFTTVEAFFGQGTRLTVV.

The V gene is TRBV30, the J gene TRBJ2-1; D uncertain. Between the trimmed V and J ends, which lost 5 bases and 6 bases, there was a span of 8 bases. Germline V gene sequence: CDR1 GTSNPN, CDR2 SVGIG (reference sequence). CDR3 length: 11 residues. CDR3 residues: CAWGLVNEQFF. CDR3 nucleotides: TGTGCCTGGGGGCTAGTCAATGAGCAGTTCTTC.

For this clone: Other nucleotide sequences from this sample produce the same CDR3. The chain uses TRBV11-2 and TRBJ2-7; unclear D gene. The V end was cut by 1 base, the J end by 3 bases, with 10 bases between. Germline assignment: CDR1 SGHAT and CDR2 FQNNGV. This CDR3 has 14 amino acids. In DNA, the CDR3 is TGTGCCAGCAGCTTAGGTCAAGGCGGCTACGAGCAGTACTTC. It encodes CASSLGQGGYEQYF.

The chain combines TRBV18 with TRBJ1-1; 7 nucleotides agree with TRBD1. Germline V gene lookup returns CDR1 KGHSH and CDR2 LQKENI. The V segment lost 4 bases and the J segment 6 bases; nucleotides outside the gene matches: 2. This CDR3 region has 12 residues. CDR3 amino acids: CASSLDRAEAFF. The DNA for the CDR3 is TGTGCCAGCTCACTCGACAGGGCTGAAGCTTTCTTT.

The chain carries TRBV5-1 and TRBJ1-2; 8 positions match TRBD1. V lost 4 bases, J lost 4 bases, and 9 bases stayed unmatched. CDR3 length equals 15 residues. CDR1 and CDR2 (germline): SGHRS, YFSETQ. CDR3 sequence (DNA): TGCGCCAGCAGCCCAGGGACAGGTGGAGTCTATGGCTACACCTTC. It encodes CASSPGTGGVYGYTF.

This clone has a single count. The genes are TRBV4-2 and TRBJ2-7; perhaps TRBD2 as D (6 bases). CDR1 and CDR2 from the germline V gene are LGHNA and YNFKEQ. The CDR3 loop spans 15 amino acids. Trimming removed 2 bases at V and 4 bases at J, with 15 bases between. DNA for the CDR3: TGTGCCAGCAGCCAACCCGCGGAGGGTGGGTACGAGCAGTACTTC. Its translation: CASSQPAEGGYEQYF.

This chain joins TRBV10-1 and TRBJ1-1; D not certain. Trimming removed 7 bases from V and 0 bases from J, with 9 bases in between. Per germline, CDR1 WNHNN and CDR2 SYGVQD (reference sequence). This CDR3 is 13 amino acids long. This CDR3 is CASKLTLNTEAFF. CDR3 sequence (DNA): TGCGCCAGCAAACTGACCCTGAACACTGAAGCTTTCTTT.

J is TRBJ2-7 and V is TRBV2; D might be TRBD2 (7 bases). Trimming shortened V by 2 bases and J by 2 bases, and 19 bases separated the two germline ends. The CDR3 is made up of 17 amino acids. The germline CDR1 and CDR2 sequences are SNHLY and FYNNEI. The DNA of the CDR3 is TGTGCCAGCAGTGAAATGGGGGGCGGGAGAGTCACCTACGAGCAGTACTTC. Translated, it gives CASSEMGGGRVTYEQYF.

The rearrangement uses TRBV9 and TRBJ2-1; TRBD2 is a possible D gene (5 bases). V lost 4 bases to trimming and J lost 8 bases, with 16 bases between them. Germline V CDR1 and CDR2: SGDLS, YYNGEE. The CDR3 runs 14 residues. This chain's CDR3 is CASSSRARRDEQFF. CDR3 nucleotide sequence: TGTGCCAGCAGCTCACGGGCCCGGCGGGATGAGCAGTTCTTC.

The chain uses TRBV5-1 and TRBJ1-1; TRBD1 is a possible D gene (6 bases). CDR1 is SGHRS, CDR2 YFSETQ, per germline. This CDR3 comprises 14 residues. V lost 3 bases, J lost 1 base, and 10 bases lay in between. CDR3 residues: CASSSGQKNTEAFF. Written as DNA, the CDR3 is TGCGCCAGCAGCTCCGGACAGAAGAACACTGAAGCTTTCTTT.

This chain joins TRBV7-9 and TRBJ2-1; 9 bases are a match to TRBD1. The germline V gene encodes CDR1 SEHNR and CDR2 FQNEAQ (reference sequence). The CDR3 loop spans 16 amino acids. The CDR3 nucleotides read TGTGCATCCGGGGGCCCGGGACAGGGTACAGGTGGTGAGCAGTTCTTC. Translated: CASGGPGQGTGGEQFF.

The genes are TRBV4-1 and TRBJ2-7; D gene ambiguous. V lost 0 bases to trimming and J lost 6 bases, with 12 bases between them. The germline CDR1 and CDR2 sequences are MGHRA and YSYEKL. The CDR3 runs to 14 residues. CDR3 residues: CASSQDSFVGEQYF. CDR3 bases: TGCGCCAGCAGCCAAGACAGCTTCGTGGGCGAGCAGTACTTC.

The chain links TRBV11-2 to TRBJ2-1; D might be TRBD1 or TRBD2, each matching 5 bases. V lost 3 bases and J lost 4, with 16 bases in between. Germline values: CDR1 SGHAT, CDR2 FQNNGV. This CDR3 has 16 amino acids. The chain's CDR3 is CASSFGGAVVYNEQFF. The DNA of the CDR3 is TGTGCCAGCAGCTTTGGGGGAGCGGTTGTGTACAATGAGCAGTTCTTC. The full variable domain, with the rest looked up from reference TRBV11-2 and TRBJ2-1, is EAGVAQSPRYKIIEKRQSVAFWCNPISGHATLYWYQQILGQGPKLLIQFQNNGVVDDSQLPKDRFSAERLKGVDSTLKIQPAKLEDSAVYLCASSFGGAVVYNEQFFGPGTRLTVL.